Listed here are 21 T cell receptor beta chains from one sample, sequenced in a study of cytomegalovirus exposure and HLA in healthy donors (dated by TCRdb to about 2017). The receptor library was made with the immunoSEQ multiplex PCR assay. For the multiplex PCR, a mixture combining 60 forward primers for TCR Vbeta segments and 13 reverse primers for TCR Jbeta segments was used. Sourced from immuneACCESS, this table was stored by TCRdb with only in-frame sequences that have V and J called. A share of the clones is absent; for the studies checked, an unresolved V gene accounts for under half, and the remainder has no known explanation. The sample table holds 90,000 to 110,000 clones, of which 83% were seen once. 6% to 7.5% of the sample is taken by the ten largest. Sequencing was done on a sample of PBMCs. The origin of the receptors is a man aged 18 to 29 in good health and CMV-seronegative.

V gene TRBV28 combines with J gene TRBJ2-7; possible D gene TRBD2, 7 bases. The CDR3 has 15 residues. V lost 6 bases and J 0 bases, leaving 15 bases between the germline ends. Germline CDR1 reads MDHEN; CDR2 reads SYDVKM. The CDR3 DNA reads as TGTGCCAGCAGCCTCGGGGGGCAGGGCTCCTACGAGCAGTACTTC. Amino acid sequence: CASSLGGQGSYEQYF.

The chain links TRBV21-1 to TRBJ2-7; TRBD1, as called in the table, went unchecked against the DNA. TRBV21-1 is a pseudogene. This CDR3 spans 14 amino acids. The CDR3 DNA follows: TGTGCCAGCAGCGGGGGGGGACAGGTATACGAGCAGTACTTC. Its translation is CASSGGGQVYEQYF.

The chain joins TRBV30 to TRBJ2-7, with TRBD1 as a possible D gene (5 bases). Trimming shortened V by 0 bases and J by 0 bases, and 9 bases separated the two germline ends. CDR1 is GTSNPN, CDR2 SVGIG, per germline (reference sequence). The CDR3 totals 14 residues. The CDR3 DNA reads TGTGCCTGGAGTGTAGGGGTCGGCTCCTACGAGCAGTACTTC. It yields the protein CAWSVGVGSYEQYF. The complete variable domain, with remaining parts taken from reference TRBV30 and TRBJ2-7, reads SQTIHQWPATLVQPVGSPLSLECTVEGTSNPNLYWYRQAAGRGLQLLFYSVGIGQISSEVPQNLSASRPQDRQFILSSKKLLLSDSGFYLCAWSVGVGSYEQYFGPGTRLTVT.

The chain combines TRBV28 with TRBJ1-1; D remains unclear. This CDR3 has 12 residues. Germline V gene sequence: CDR1 MDHEN, CDR2 SYDVKM. V was clipped by 6 bases and J by 11 bases, with 16 bases between them. The CDR3 DNA follows: TGTGCCAGCAGCCTCGCTAGAATGATCGCTTTCTTT. This encodes CASSLARMIAFF. Looking up the rest from reference TRBV28 and TRBJ1-1 gives the full variable domain: DVKVTQSSRYLVKRTGEKVFLECVQDMDHENMFWYRQDPGLGLRLIYFSYDVKMKEKGDIPEGYSVSREKKERFSLILESASTNQTSMYLCASSLARMIAFFGQGTRLTVV.

This clone was seen a few times. This chain connects TRBV7-9 to TRBJ2-7; D ambiguous. Per the germline V gene, CDR1 is SEHNR and CDR2 is FQNEAQ (reference sequence). Trimming left V 5 bases short and J 3 bases short, with 11 bases between. The CDR3 extends over 13 amino acids. CDR3 loop: CASSPAPGYEQYF. The DNA for the CDR3 is TGTGCCAGCAGCCCAGCCCCGGGCTACGAGCAGTACTTC. Supplemented by reference TRBV7-9 and TRBJ2-7, the full variable domain reads DTGVSQNPRHKITKRGQNVTFRCDPISEHNRLYWYRQTLGQGPEFLTYFQNEAQLEKSRLLSDRFSAERPKGSFSTLEIQRTEQGDSAMYLCASSPAPGYEQYFGPGTRLTVT.

This clone was counted only a few times. V and J are TRBV18 and TRBJ1-4; no clear D gene. The V end was cut by 1 base, the J end by 0 bases, with 9 bases between. Looked up from germline, CDR1 is KGHSH and CDR2 is LQKENI. This CDR3 is 16 amino acids long. DNA of the CDR3: TGTGCCAGCTCACCACTGGCCGGGGCAACTAATGAAAAACTGTTTTTT. Translated: CASSPLAGATNEKLFF. Combining the CDR3 with reference TRBV18 and TRBJ1-4 gives the whole variable domain NAGVMQNPRHLVRRRGQEARLRCSPMKGHSHVYWYRQLPEEGLKFMVYLQKENIIDESGMPKERFSAEFPKEGPSILRIQQVVRGDSAAYFCASSPLAGATNEKLFFGSGTQLSVL.

CDR3 loop: CSVPLNTEAFF. The CDR3 nucleotides are TGCAGCGTCCCATTGAACACTGAAGCTTTCTTT. The rearrangement uses TRBV29-1 and TRBJ1-1; no clear D. Germline CDR1 is SQVTM and CDR2 is ANQGSEA. The CDR3 is made up of 11 amino acids. The V end was cut by 6 bases, the J end by 0 bases, with 5 bases between.

The rearrangement joins TRBV27 to TRBJ1-5; D possibly corresponds to TRBD1 (5 bases). There are 16 residues in the CDR3. The V gene's germline CDR1 is MNHEY and CDR2 SMNVEV (reference sequence). Trimming took 0 bases from V and 6 from J, leaving 15 bases between them. The CDR3 is CASSLSPAGTGQPQHF. Here the CDR3 DNA reads TGTGCCAGCAGTTTATCACCCGCAGGGACTGGTCAGCCCCAGCATTTT.

The chain uses TRBV25-1 and TRBJ1-2; D might be TRBD1 (5 bases). The CDR3 has 14 residues. V shed 0 bases and J shed 4 bases, with 9 bases lying between them. Germline V gene data show CDR1 as MGHDK and CDR2 as SYGVNS. CDR3 amino acids: CASSEYGGGYGYTF. The CDR3 bases are TGTGCCAGCAGTGAATATGGGGGAGGCTATGGCTACACCTTC.

The chain couples TRBV6-1 to TRBJ2-7; D not resolved. This CDR3 is 13 amino acids long. Germline V CDR1 and CDR2: MNHNS, SASEGT. V lost 6 bases and J 2 bases, leaving 11 bases between the germline ends. The DNA for the CDR3 is TGTGCCAGCAGAGTAGCCGGAGCCTACGAGCAGTACTTC. This codes for CASRVAGAYEQYF.

The gene calls are TRBV28 and TRBJ2-1; 10 positions agree with TRBD2. This CDR3 spans 20 amino acids. The germline gives CDR1 MDHEN, CDR2 SYDVKM. V lost 5 bases to trimming and J lost 0 bases; unmatched junction nucleotides: 16. The CDR3 DNA follows: TGTGCCAGCAGTGACTATGCAGGACTAGCGGCTCGGATCTCCTACAATGAGCAGTTCTTC. Its protein is CASSDYAGLAARISYNEQFF.

This chain uses TRBV4-1 with TRBJ1-2; 10 positions match TRBD1. Germline CDR1 and CDR2: MGHRA and YSYEKL. With V trimmed by 1 base and J by 2 bases, 1 base remained unmatched. The CDR3 has 15 amino acids. The CDR3 loop is CASSQGTGGNYGYTF. The CDR3 nucleotides are TGCGCCAGCAGCCAAGGGACAGGGGGAAACTATGGCTACACCTTC.

V gene TRBV27 combines with J gene TRBJ2-1, with TRBD1 identical over 7 bases. Germline CDR1 is MNHEY and CDR2 is SMNVEV (reference sequence). The CDR3 length is 16 residues. V gave up 4 bases and J gave up 0 bases; unmatched junction bases: 6. In nucleotides, the CDR3 is TGTGCCAGCAGTTCTCTGGACAGGCCCTCCTACAATGAGCAGTTCTTC. It specifies CASSSLDRPSYNEQFF.

In its sample, this clone was seen once. The chain couples TRBV7-8 to TRBJ2-3, with 11 bases matching TRBD2. This CDR3 region has 18 residues. Per germline, CDR1 SGHVS and CDR2 FQNEAQ. V shed 3 bases and J 4 bases; nucleotides not matched to a gene: 12. Here the CDR3 DNA reads TGTGCCAGCAGCTTCATCCCCTTACTAGCGGGAGACGCAGATACGCAGTATTTT. Protein product: CASSFIPLLAGDADTQYF.

The chain links TRBV5-4 to TRBJ2-3, with TRBD2 matching 9 bases. The CDR3 length is 16 residues. Germline V lookup: CDR1 SGHNT, CDR2 YYREEE (reference sequence). The V gene end was trimmed by 5 bases and the J gene end by 5 bases; junction bases not matched to a gene: 12. The CDR3 is CASSLSSSGGQDTQYF. For the CDR3, the DNA is TGTGCCAGCAGTTTATCCTCCAGCGGGGGGCAAGATACGCAGTATTTT.

This chain links TRBV14 with TRBJ1-4, with a tentative D call TRBD1 (5 bases). This CDR3 is 14 amino acids long. The V gene's germline CDR1 is SGHDN and CDR2 FVKESK. With 4 bases removed from V and 4 bases from J, the gap between germline ends came to 10 bases. The CDR3 DNA follows: TGTGCCAGCAGCCCGGGACTGCTTAATGAAAAACTGTTTTTT. Encoded protein: CASSPGLLNEKLFF.

The V and J genes are TRBV7-8 and TRBJ2-3, with 7 bases that match TRBD2. Germline V CDR1 and CDR2: SGHVS, FQNEAQ. The length of the CDR3 is 15 residues. Trimming took 1 base from V and 2 from J; bases not matched to a gene: 3. The CDR3 sequence: CASSLGDYLTDTQYF. Written as DNA, the CDR3 is TGTGCCAGCAGCTTAGGGGACTACCTCACAGATACGCAGTATTTT.

The rearrangement uses TRBV5-8 and TRBJ2-4, with 7 bases that match TRBD2. Trimming at V came to 1 base and at J to 0 bases, leaving 7 bases not matched to a gene. The CDR3 is 17 amino acids. Germline values: CDR1 SGHTS, CDR2 YDEGEE. The CDR3 protein is CASSLWGGDLAKNIQYF. In nucleotides, the CDR3 is TGTGCCAGCAGCTTGTGGGGAGGGGATCTAGCCAAAAACATTCAGTACTTC.

The chain uses TRBV4-3 and TRBJ2-3, with 13 bases that match TRBD2. This CDR3 contains 16 residues. V lost 3 bases to trimming and J lost 3 bases; unmatched junction nucleotides: 3. Germline values: CDR1 LGHNA, CDR2 YSLEER. CDR3 sequence (DNA): TGCGCCAGCAGCCACCGACTAGCGGGAGGAACAGATACGCAGTATTTT. This sequence encodes CASSHRLAGGTDTQYF.

J is TRBJ1-1 and V is TRBV6-5; maybe TRBD1 (6 bases). The germline V gene encodes CDR1 MNHEY and CDR2 SVGAGI. The CDR3 extends over 14 amino acids. Trimming pared 6 bases from V and 4 bases from J, leaving 15 bases between. CDR3: CASSPRGEGTEAFF. The CDR3 DNA reads TGTGCCAGCAGCCCCAGGGGCGAAGGCACTGAAGCTTTCTTT.

This clone came up once. The chain has TRBV4-1 and TRBJ2-7, with TRBD2 matching 7 bases. The trim removed 3 bases at V and 0 bases at J, leaving 8 bases unmatched. This CDR3 comprises 16 residues. Germline assignment: CDR1 MGHRA and CDR2 YSYEKL. The CDR3 DNA reads TGCGCCAGCAGCCAGGGGGGGTGGACGGACTCCTACGAGCAGTACTTC. Translating it yields CASSQGGWTDSYEQYF.